Each of the 12 T cell receptor beta chains below was sequenced from the same sample in a study of blood T cell repertoires in COVID-19. The protocol was immunoSEQ multiplex PCR, while the TCRdb copy is restricted to in-frame clones and leaves out a portion. The sample has 160,000 or so clones; roughly 75% are singletons. The sequenced sample was peripheral blood. The receptors shown here come from a man between 65 and 79 years old with active or convalescent COVID-19.

V and J are TRBV2 and TRBJ2-7, with a tentative D call TRBD2 (7 bases). The CDR3 has 15 residues. The V end lost 4 bases, the J end lost 2 bases, and 15 bases lay between the germline ends. Germline lookup yields CDR1 SNHLY and CDR2 FYNNEI. As DNA, the CDR3 is TGTGCCAGCAGTGTAGGGGGGGGATCCACCTACGAGCAGTACTTC. Amino acid sequence: CASSVGGGSTYEQYF.

A single count supports this clone. The rearrangement uses TRBV7-9 and TRBJ2-3; the D gene is possibly TRBD1 (6 bases). The CDR3 spans 13 residues. Trimming pared 8 bases from V and 3 bases from J, leaving 12 bases between. From germline, CDR1 is SEHNR and CDR2 FQNEAQ (reference sequence). In DNA form, the CDR3 reads TGTGCCAGCGAACAGGGTAGGACAGATACGCAGTATTTT. Translated, it gives CASEQGRTDTQYF.

The J gene is TRBJ1-1, the V gene TRBV5-1; 9 positions match TRBD1. In germline, CDR1 is SGHRS, CDR2 YFSETQ. V lost 2 bases to trimming and J lost 1 base; unmatched junction nucleotides: 6. The CDR3 has 16 amino acids. The DNA for the CDR3 is TGCGCCAGCAGCTTTCGGACAGGGGACCCGAACACTGAAGCTTTCTTT. Translating gives CASSFRTGDPNTEAFF.

The CDR3: CASSSSEDTEAFF. The CDR3 bases are TGTGCCAGCAGCTCCTCAGAGGACACTGAAGCTTTCTTT. The chain combines TRBV7-2 with TRBJ1-1; D is unclear. The CDR3 consists of 13 residues. V was trimmed by 4 bases and J by 3 bases, leaving 9 bases between them. Germline assignment: CDR1 SGHTA and CDR2 FQGNSA.

The chain recombines TRBV11-2 with TRBJ2-2; the D gene is possibly TRBD2 (5 bases). This CDR3 has 17 residues. Germline V lookup: CDR1 SGHAT, CDR2 FQNNGV. Trimming took 2 bases from V and 1 from J, leaving 14 bases between them. This CDR3 is CASSLRSGALNTGELFF. The CDR3 region has the DNA TGTGCCAGCAGCTTAAGGAGCGGCGCTTTGAACACCGGGGAGCTGTTTTTT.

The chain links TRBV9 to TRBJ2-5; a possible D gene is TRBD2 (6 bases). V lost 3 bases and J 4 bases, leaving 19 bases between the germline ends. The CDR3 has 16 amino acids. The germline V gene has CDR1 SGDLS and CDR2 YYNGEE. The CDR3 DNA reads TGTGCCAGCAGCGCGGAGTTTAGCGGATTTGGAGAGACCCAGTACTTC. Protein sequence: CASSAEFSGFGETQYF.

The rearrangement links TRBV12-3 or TRBV12-4 to TRBJ1-1; D not certain. Trimming removed 2 bases from V and 3 bases from J, with 7 bases in between. This CDR3 has 13 amino acids. DNA of the CDR3: TGTGCCAGCAGTTTAAAGGCGGACACTGAAGCTTTCTTT. Encoded protein: CASSLKADTEAFF.

The chain employs TRBV28 and TRBJ1-6, with D possibly matching TRBD1 (5 bases). CDR3 length equals 12 residues. In germline, CDR1 is MDHEN, CDR2 SYDVKM. Between the trimmed V and J ends, which lost 5 bases and 7 bases, there was a span of 6 bases. The CDR3 sequence is CASSGGNSPLHF. Written as DNA, the CDR3 is TGTGCCAGCAGTGGGGGGAATTCACCCCTCCACTTT.

The chain recombines TRBV12-3 or TRBV12-4 with TRBJ2-7; TRBD2 is a possible D gene (5 bases). This CDR3 comprises 12 residues. Trimming removed 8 bases from V and 5 bases from J, with 13 bases in between. CDR3 protein: CASSTGFHEQYF. CDR3 coding DNA: TGTGCCAGCTCAACGGGGTTCCACGAGCAGTACTTC.

The V call is TRBV7-2, the J call TRBJ1-5, with D maybe TRBD1 (6 bases). The ends were cut back, 6 bases at V and 2 bases at J, with 17 bases in the middle. The length of the CDR3 is 16 residues. The germline gives CDR1 SGHTA, CDR2 FQGNSA. The CDR3 spells CASSLWGGGGNQPQHF. DNA for the CDR3: TGTGCCAGCAGTCTGTGGGGGGGCGGTGGCAATCAGCCCCAGCATTTT. Using reference TRBV7-2 and TRBJ1-5 for the parts outside the CDR3, the full variable domain is GAGVSQSPSNKVTEKGKDVELRCDPISGHTALYWYRQSLGQGLEFLIYFQGNSAPDKSGLPSDRFSAERTGGSVSTLTIQRTQQEDSAVYLCASSLWGGGGNQPQHFGDGTRLSIL.

The V call is TRBV7-8, the J call TRBJ2-7; 8 bases map to TRBD2. The trim removed 0 bases at V and 5 bases at J, leaving 3 bases unmatched. CDR1 is SGHVS and CDR2 is FQNEAQ in the germline V gene. This CDR3 is 14 amino acids long. In DNA, the CDR3 is TGTGCCAGCAGCTTAGCAGGACTAGCCAACGAGCAGTACTTC. This sequence encodes CASSLAGLANEQYF.

In the case of this clone: Here the CDR3 omits its conserved ending phenylalanine or tryptophan, so a read error is the likely source. No DNA is shown, since the ends of the CDR3 on it are uncertain; the CDR3 is the one TCRdb lists. The chain links TRBV11-2 to TRBJ1-1; TRBD1 is the table's D call and was not checked against the DNA. CDR1 and CDR2 (germline): SGHAT, FQNNGV. The CDR3 sequence runs 8 residues, both termini included. The CDR3 reads CASPWTSP.